This T cell receptor (beta chain) appears in the sequencing data of a study of CD8 T cells in Susac syndrome. After extraction with the RNeasy kit, roughly 0.5 to 1 ug of the RNA was reverse transcribed using random hexamers. Multiplex PCR with immunoSEQ amplified the TCR beta CDR3 across 54 Vbeta and 13 Jbeta. A single record per CDR3 protein comes from TCRdb applying MiXCR to the immunoSEQ multiplex PCR reads. The table records approximately 130,000 distinct CDR3 sequences, 94% of them present only once. Sequencing of TCR beta was undertaken in CD8+ and CD4+ T cells derived from blood. The CD8+ and CD4+ T cells were negatively isolated, with the TEMRA cells enriched by FACS. The source material was CD4+ T cells from PBMCs. This TCR came from a human donor in good health.

The CDR3 nucleotides are TGTGCCAGCAGTTTAACCCTGGGGACAGGGGCCCACACTGAAGCTTTCTTT. Protein sequence: CASSLTLGTGAHTEAFF. This chain joins TRBV28 and TRBJ1-1; the match to TRBD1 covers 10 bases. Germline V gives CDR1 MDHEN, CDR2 SYDVKM. V shed 2 bases and J 3 bases; nucleotides not matched to a gene: 9. The CDR3 contains 17 residues.